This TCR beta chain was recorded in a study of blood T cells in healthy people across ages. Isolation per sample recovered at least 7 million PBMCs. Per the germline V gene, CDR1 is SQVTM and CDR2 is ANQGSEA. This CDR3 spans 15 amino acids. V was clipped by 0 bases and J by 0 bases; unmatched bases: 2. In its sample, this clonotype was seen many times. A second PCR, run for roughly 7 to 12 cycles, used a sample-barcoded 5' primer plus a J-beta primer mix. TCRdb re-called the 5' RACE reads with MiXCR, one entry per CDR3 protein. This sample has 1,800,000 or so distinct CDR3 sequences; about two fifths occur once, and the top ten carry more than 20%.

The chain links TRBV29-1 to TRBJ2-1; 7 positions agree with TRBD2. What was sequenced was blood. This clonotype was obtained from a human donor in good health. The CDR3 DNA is TGCAGCGTTGAAGATCGCGGGAGCTCCTACAATGAGCAGTTCTTC. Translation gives CSVEDRGSSYNEQFF.